The entry below gives a single T cell receptor (beta chain) sequence along with its context. Its cognate antigen has yet to be identified. CDR1 and CDR2 (SQVTM, ANQGSEA) derive from the germline V gene. Including cysteine and phenylalanine, the CDR3 has 12 amino acids. No DNA appears here. The entry originates in a study of T cells expressing NK-cell markers (dated by TCRdb to about 2020). As for the study more broadly: Three sorted T-cell subsets (CD3+CD56+NKG2C+, CD3+CD56+NKG2C- and CD3+CD56-NKG2C+) from fewer than 10 donors had their TCR beta-chain repertoires profiled. The eight sequenced donors were randomly selected healthy volunteers, three men and five women. Among the eight sequenced donors, only one was HCMV-seronegative, while the other seven were HCMV-seropositive. The libraries were sequenced on Illumina HiSeq 2000/2500, MiSeq or NextSeq, producing 2 x 150 bp reads.

What the authors observed across the whole study: For 5 or 6 donors, the dominant CD3+CD56+NKG2C+ clonotypes were among the top 10 CD8+ clonotypes and accounted for roughly 1.0-7.5% of CD8+ T cells. Whether the expanded NKG2C-expressing T cell clones were specific for HCMV antigens was left unclear. Those dominant clonotypes were again the most abundant among CD3+CD56-NKG2C+ cells in a handful of donors, at about 28.3-65%.

A commercial ELISA kit detecting HCMV-specific IgG in serum was used to determine HCMV serostatus. Peripheral blood mononuclear cells were isolated from blood by Ficoll density gradient centrifugation. Sequenced on an Illumina HiSeq 2000. The TCR beta cDNA libraries were made using 5'RACE template switching, a step that added both a universal primer site and unique molecular identifiers. cDNA synthesis was primed from the TCR beta constant segment, followed by two successive PCR amplification steps. The authors' analysis ran thus. MIGEC handled demultiplexing of the reads and grouping by UMI, while MiTCR was used to assemble and quantify clonotypes. Only TCR cDNA sequences supported by at least two reads were kept to exclude erroneous sequences. The tcR package was used for downstream repertoire analysis, with clonotypes matched between fractions based on CDR3 nucleotide sequence plus V segment. VDJmatch was used to annotate antigen specificity against VDJdb, with one amino acid substitution in CDR3 permitted. After reprocessing by TCRdb, each CDR3 protein sequence is one entry, and no DNA is given. TCRdb assigned the V and J calls; the authors' analysis was not used. This sample's clone table shows hundreds of thousands of distinct CDR3 sequences. Around 4.2% of the sample belongs to the ten largest clones.

The rearranged segments are TRBV29-1 and TRBJ2-1. The receptor comes from a woman aged 18 to 75 in good health. The sequenced sample was blood T cells: a sorted CD56 or NKG2C T cell subset, CD4+ or CD8+ T cells, or bulk PBMC T cells (not recorded which). CDR3 sequence: CSVHLGYAEQFF.